The 10 T cell receptor beta chains listed next were all sequenced from one sample in a study of OX40 agonist ivuxolimab in advanced cancers. The table came from immunoSEQ multiplex PCR; TCRdb's copy has only in-frame clones and leaves some out. The sample holds around 80,000 clones, approximately 95% seen once. This sample comprised CD4+ or CD8+ T cells sorted from blood, obtained in a trial of the OX40 agonist ivuxolimab. The receptor set was obtained from an adult with an advanced solid tumor such as melanoma, head and neck, liver or kidney cancer.

The chain carries TRBV25-1 and TRBJ1-3; no reliable D call. The CDR3 is 15 residues long. The germline CDR1 and CDR2 sequences are MGHDK and SYGVNS. V was shortened by 1 base and J by 4 bases, with 11 bases between the two germline ends. CDR3 loop: CASSESSGSGNTIYF. The CDR3 bases are TGTGCCAGCAGTGAATCCTCGGGGAGCGGAAACACCATATATTTT.

This clone appeared once. The rearrangement links TRBV7-6 to TRBJ2-3; D perhaps matches TRBD2 (6 bases). The CDR3 covers 15 residues. The germline V gene encodes CDR1 SGHVS and CDR2 FNYEAQ. V shed 5 bases and J shed 3 bases, with 15 bases lying between them. The CDR3 DNA sequence: TGTGCCAGCAGCCCAGGGCGGGGCAAAACAGATACGCAGTATTTT. It is translated as CASSPGRGKTDTQYF.

This chain uses TRBV11-2 with TRBJ2-5; 9 bases map to TRBD1. This CDR3 has 16 amino acids. CDR1 is SGHAT, CDR2 FQNNGV, per germline. Trimming at V came to 5 bases and at J to 4 bases, leaving 11 bases not matched to a gene. The DNA for the CDR3 is TGTGCCAGCAGCCGTTCCGGGACAGGGTTTTCAGAGACCCAGTACTTC. Its protein is CASSRSGTGFSETQYF.

The gene calls are TRBV5-1 and TRBJ2-3; maybe TRBD2 (5 bases). CDR1 and CDR2 (germline): SGHRS, YFSETQ. V was pared by 7 bases and J by 6 bases, with 6 bases between. This CDR3 has 10 residues. Here the CDR3 reads CASGEDTQYF. CDR3 in DNA: TGCGCCAGCGGGGAGGATACGCAGTATTTT.

The chain employs TRBV9 and TRBJ2-2; D is possibly TRBD2 (5 bases). The CDR3 covers 14 residues. Germline CDR1 reads SGDLS; CDR2 reads YYNGEE. Trimming shortened V by 4 bases and J by 6 bases, and 13 bases separated the two germline ends. The CDR3 spells CASSPRSGSGELFF. The CDR3 DNA reads as TGTGCCAGCAGCCCCCGATCGGGGTCCGGGGAGCTGTTTTTT.

The chain carries TRBV7-8 and TRBJ1-6, with 8 bases fitting TRBD1. The CDR3 loop spans 15 amino acids. Germline V gene lookup returns CDR1 SGHVS and CDR2 FQNEAQ. The V and J ends lost 4 bases and 7 bases, in that order; junction bases with no gene match: 6. The CDR3 DNA reads as TGTGCCAGCAGCTCGGGACAGGCTAGAAATTCACCCCTCCACTTT. Translating it yields CASSSGQARNSPLHF.

J is TRBJ2-1 and V is TRBV7-3, with 10 nucleotides matching TRBD1. V dropped 3 bases and J dropped 7; count of bases not matched to a gene: 6. CDR3 length equals 15 residues. Germline assignment: CDR1 SGHTA and CDR2 FQGTGA. The CDR3: CASSLDRGTINEQFF. CDR3 coding DNA: TGTGCCAGCAGCTTGGACAGGGGGACCATTAATGAGCAGTTCTTC.

V is TRBV6-5 and J is TRBJ2-3; D might be TRBD1 (6 bases). The CDR3 is made up of 14 amino acids. The V gene lost 4 bases and the J gene lost 3 bases, with 11 bases spanning the gap. The germline V gene encodes CDR1 MNHEY and CDR2 SVGAGI. Here the CDR3 reads CASSSGARTDTQYF. For the CDR3, the DNA is TGTGCCAGCAGTTCAGGGGCCCGGACAGATACGCAGTATTTT.

This clone has only one observation. This chain connects TRBV19 to TRBJ1-3, with D possibly matching TRBD1 (5 bases). The germline V gene encodes CDR1 LNHDA and CDR2 SQIVND (reference sequence). The CDR3 loop spans 15 amino acids. Trimming left V 3 bases short and J 4 bases short, with 13 bases between. CDR3 sequence (DNA): TGTGCCAGTAGTATCGGGGCAGTCTCCGGAAACACCATATATTTT. Translation gives CASSIGAVSGNTIYF.

V usage is TRBV27 and J usage is TRBJ2-7; no definite D call. In germline, CDR1 is MNHEY, CDR2 SMNVEV (reference sequence). Trimming shortened V by 3 bases and J by 2 bases, and 11 bases separated the two germline ends. The CDR3 loop spans 14 amino acids. Here the CDR3 DNA reads TGTGCCAGCAGTTTCGTGTCAGACGCCTACGAGCAGTACTTC. Its protein product is CASSFVSDAYEQYF.